This TCR beta chain was profiled in a study of blood T cells in healthy people across ages (dated by TCRdb to the mid-2010s). Looking at the study overall: In model experiments, roughly one uniquely barcoded TCR beta cDNA molecule per two T cells was captured by template switching. The donors were split into four age groups: young (average around 15 years), middle-aged (39), aged (62) and long-lived (under 90). Donors of different ages were randomly distributed across sequencing lanes to avoid experimental bias. Using deep sequencing normalized with unique cDNA molecular identifiers, the study measured how TCR beta repertoire diversity changes with age. Two additional independent replicas of 1 million unique cDNA reads from the same blood draw were analyzed for two donors (one aged 18 to 30 and one aged 80 or older). What the work shows at the level of the full study, not this receptor alone: Observed TCR beta diversity per million T cells fell roughly linearly with age, and a significant reduction was already apparent by age roughly 40. Donor CMV infection status was unknown, potentially confounding age-related changes in expanded clonotypes. The long-lived group showed more naive CD4+ T cells, fewer expanded clones and increased TCR diversity than the aged group, suggesting age selection. Bulk unsorted PBMC profiling prevented conclusive comparison of naive and antigen-experienced compartments. Total diversity estimates from one million sequenced T cells were considered lower bounds and underestimates. A strong correlation was found between observed TCR beta diversity and the percentage of naive T cells measured by flow cytometry.

The 40 or so donors, aged 6 to 90 years, were systemically healthy Caucasian individuals from Russia. Approximately 10 milliliters of peripheral blood were collected from each donor into EDTA-treated Vacutainer tubes. Ficoll-Paque density-gradient centrifugation was used to isolate PBMCs, with at least 6.5 million obtained per sample. Trizol reagent was used to extract total RNA from PBMCs, with at least 5 micrograms per sample. For every donor, an aliquot of PBMCs went through flow cytometry to measure the percentages of naive CD45RAhigh/CD27high T cells. CDR1 and CDR2 were assigned from the germline V gene as MRHNA and SNTAGT. The CDR3 spans 13 residues, from the cysteine through the phenylalanine. Of all the DNA, just the CDR3 is kept, 39 bases in frame from base 1. V drops 4 bases and J drops 1 base, leaving 7 bases in between. To note about this clonotype: Its target antigen remains unknown. Base qualities are not at hand, and no much larger clone is one base apart.

Library preparation employed 5' RACE. The sequencing machine was an Illumina HiSeq 2500. The second PCR ran for roughly 7 to 11 cycles and used a J-beta primer mix along with a sample-barcoded 5' primer. Each TCR beta cDNA molecule received a unique molecular identifier from a template-switch 5' adaptor carrying 12 random nucleotides. Each sample yielded at least 2.5 million CDR3-containing paired-end reads. The Mint cDNA synthesis kit, primed by a TRBC-specific oligonucleotide, was used to synthesize first-strand cDNA from all RNA. Following uracil-DNA glycosylase treatment, a first 18-cycle PCR with universal primers M1SS and BC2_uni_R was performed on all cDNA. The authors' analysis ran thus. For normalization, 1 million high-quality reads were randomly selected from each sample, with every read carrying a distinct molecular identifier. Reads sharing molecular identifiers were discarded rather than binned into consensus sequences. CDR3 identification, clonotype clustering and error correction used MiTCR with a Q25 quality threshold and the strictest error-elimination algorithm. A nonparametric unseen species model with Euler transformation was used to estimate a lower bound on total TCR beta diversity. TCRdb trimmed public reads at Q25 via fastp, called clones via MiXCR and kept in-frame beta chains. Rows with one shared CDR3 protein collapse into an entry with the most common genes and DNA. The V and J calls shown here were made by TCRdb, not taken from the authors' results. This sample gives almost 1 million distinct CDR3 sequences in total; around 54% of them show up just once. The ten largest clones capture around 21% of the sample.

This chain is built from TRBV6-4 and TRBJ1-1; the D gene is unclear. The sequencing sample was made of blood. This clonotype was obtained from a woman aged 55-70 years in good health. The CDR3 protein is CASSVTPNTEAFF. The nucleotides are TGTGCCAGCAGTGTGACCCCGAACACTGAAGCTTTCTTT.